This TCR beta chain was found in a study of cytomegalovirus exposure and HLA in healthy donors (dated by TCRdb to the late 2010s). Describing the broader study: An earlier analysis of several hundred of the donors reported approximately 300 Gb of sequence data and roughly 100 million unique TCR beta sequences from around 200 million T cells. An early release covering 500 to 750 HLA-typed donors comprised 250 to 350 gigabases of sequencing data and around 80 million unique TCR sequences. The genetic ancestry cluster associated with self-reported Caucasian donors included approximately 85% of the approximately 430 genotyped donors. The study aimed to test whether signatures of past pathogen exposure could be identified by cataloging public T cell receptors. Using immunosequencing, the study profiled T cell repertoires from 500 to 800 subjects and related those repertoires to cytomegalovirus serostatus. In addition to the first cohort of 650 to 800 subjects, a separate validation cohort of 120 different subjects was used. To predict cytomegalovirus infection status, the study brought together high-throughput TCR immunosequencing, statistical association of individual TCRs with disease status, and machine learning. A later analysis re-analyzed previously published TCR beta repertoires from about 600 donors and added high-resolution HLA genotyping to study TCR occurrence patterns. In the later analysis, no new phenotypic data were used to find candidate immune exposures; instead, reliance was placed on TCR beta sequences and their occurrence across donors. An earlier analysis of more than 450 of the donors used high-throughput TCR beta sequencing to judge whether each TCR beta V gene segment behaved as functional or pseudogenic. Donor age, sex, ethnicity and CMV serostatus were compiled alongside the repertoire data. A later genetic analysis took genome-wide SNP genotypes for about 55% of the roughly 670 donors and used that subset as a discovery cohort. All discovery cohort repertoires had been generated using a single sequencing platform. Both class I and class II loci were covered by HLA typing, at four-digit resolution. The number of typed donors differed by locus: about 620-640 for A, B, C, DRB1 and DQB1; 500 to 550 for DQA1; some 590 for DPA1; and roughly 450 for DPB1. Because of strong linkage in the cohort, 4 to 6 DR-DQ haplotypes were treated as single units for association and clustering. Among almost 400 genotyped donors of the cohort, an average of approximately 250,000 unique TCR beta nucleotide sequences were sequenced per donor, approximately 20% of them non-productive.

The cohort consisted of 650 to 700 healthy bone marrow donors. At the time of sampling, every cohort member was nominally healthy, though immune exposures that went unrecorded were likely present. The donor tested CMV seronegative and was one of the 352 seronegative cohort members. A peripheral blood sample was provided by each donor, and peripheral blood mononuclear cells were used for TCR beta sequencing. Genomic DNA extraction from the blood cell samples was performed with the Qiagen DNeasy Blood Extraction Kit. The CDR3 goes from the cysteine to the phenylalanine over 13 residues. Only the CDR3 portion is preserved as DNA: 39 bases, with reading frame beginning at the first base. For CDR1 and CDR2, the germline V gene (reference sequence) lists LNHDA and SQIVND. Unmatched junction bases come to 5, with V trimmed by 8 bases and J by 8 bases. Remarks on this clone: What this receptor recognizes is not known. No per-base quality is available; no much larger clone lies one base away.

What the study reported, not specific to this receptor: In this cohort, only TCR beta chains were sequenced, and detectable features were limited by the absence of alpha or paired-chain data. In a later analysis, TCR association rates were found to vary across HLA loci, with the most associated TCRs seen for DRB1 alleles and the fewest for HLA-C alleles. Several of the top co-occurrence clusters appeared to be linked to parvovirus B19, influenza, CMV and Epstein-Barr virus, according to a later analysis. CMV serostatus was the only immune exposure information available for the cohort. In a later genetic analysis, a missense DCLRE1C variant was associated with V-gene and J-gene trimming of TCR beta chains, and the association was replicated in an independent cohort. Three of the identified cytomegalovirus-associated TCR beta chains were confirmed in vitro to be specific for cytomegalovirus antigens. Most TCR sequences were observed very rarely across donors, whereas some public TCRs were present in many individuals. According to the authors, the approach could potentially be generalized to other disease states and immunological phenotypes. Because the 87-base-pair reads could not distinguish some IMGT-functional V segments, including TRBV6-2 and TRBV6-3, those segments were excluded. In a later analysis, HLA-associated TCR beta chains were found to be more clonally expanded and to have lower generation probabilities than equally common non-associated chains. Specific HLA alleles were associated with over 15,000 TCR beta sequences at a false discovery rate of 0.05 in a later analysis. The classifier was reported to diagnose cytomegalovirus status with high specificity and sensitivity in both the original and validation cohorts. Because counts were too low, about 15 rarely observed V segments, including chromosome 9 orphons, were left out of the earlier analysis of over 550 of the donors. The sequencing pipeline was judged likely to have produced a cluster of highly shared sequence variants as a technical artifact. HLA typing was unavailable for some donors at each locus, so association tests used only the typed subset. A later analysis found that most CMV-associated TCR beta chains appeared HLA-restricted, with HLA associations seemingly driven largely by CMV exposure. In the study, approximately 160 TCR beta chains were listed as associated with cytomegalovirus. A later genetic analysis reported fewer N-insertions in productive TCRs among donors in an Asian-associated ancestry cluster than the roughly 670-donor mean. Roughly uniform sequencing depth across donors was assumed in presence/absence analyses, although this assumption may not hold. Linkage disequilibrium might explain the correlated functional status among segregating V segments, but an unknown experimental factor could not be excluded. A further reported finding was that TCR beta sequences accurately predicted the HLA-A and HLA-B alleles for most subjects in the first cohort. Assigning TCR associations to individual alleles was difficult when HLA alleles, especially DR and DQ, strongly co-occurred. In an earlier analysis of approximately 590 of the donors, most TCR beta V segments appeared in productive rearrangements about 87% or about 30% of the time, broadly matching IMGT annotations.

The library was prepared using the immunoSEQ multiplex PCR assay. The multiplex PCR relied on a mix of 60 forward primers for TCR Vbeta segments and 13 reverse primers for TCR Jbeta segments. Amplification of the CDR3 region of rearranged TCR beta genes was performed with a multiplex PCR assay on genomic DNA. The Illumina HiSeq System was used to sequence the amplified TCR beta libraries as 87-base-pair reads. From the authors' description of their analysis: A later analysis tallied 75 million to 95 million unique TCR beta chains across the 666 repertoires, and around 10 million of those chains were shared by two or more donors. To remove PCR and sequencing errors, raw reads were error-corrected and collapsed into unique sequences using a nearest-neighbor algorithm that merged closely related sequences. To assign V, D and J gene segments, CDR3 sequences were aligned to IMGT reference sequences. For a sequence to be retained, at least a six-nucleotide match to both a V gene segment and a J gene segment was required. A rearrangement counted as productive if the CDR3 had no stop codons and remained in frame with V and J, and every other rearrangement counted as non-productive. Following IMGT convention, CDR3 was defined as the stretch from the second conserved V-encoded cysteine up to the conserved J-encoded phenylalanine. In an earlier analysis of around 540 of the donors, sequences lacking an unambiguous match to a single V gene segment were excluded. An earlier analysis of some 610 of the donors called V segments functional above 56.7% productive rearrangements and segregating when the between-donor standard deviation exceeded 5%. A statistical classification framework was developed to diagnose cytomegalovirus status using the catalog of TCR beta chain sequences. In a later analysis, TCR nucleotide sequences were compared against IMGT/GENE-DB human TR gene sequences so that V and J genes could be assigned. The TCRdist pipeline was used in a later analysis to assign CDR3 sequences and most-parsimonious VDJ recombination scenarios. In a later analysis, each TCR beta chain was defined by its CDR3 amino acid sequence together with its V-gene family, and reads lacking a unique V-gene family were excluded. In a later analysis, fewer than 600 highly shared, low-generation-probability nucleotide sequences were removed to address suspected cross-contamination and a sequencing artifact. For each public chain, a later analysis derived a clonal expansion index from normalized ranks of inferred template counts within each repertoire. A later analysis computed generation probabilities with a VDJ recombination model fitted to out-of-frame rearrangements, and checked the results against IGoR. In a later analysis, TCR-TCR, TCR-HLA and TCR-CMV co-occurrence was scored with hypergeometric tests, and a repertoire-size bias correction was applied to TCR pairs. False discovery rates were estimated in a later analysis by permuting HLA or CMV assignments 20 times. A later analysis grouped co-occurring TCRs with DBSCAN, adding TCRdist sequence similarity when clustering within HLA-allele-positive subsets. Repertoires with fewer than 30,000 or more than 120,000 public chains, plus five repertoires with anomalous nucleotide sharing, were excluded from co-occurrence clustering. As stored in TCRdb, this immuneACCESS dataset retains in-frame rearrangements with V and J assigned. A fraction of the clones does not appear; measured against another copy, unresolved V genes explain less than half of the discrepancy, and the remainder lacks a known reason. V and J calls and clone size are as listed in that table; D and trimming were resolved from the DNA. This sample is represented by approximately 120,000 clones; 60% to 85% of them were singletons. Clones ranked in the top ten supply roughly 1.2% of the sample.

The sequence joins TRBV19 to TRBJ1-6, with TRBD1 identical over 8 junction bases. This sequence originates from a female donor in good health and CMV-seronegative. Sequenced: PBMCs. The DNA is TGTGCCAGTGCCCAGGGGGCGGATTCACCCCTCCACTTT. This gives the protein CASAQGADSPLHF.